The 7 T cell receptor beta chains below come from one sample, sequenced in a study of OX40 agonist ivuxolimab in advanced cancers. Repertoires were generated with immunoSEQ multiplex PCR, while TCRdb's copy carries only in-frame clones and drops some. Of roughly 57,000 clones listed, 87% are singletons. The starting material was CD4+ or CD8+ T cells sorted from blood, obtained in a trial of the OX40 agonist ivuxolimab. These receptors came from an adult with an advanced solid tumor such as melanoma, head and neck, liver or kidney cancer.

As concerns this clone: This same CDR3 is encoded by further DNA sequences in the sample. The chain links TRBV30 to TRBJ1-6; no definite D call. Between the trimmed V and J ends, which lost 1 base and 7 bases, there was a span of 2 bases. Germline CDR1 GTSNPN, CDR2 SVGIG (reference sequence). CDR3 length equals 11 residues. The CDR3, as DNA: TGTGCCTGGAGTGGGAATTCACCCCTCCACTTT. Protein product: CAWSGNSPLHF.

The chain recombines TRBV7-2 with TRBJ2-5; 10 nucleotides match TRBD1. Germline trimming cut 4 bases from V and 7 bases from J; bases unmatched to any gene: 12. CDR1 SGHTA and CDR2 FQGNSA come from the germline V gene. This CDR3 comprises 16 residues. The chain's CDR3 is CASSSPKTGGPGTQYF. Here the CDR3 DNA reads TGTGCCAGCAGCTCACCTAAGACAGGGGGCCCAGGGACCCAGTACTTC. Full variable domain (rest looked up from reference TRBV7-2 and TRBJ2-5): GAGVSQSPSNKVTEKGKDVELRCDPISGHTALYWYRQSLGQGLEFLIYFQGNSAPDKSGLPSDRFSAERTGGSVSTLTIQRTQQEDSAVYLCASSSPKTGGPGTQYFGPGTRLLVL.

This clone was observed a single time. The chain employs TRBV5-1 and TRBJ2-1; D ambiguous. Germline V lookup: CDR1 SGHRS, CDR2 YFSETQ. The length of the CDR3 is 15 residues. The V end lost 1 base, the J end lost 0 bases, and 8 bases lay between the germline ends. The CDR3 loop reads CASSLQLSSYNEQFF. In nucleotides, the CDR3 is TGCGCCAGCAGCTTGCAGTTGAGCTCCTACAATGAGCAGTTCTTC. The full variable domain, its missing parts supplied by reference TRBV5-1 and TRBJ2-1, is KAGVTQTPRYLIKTRGQQVTLSCSPISGHRSVSWYQQTPGQGLQFLFEYFSETQRNKGNFPGRFSGRQFSNSRSEMNVSTLELGDSALYLCASSLQLSSYNEQFFGPGTRLTVL.

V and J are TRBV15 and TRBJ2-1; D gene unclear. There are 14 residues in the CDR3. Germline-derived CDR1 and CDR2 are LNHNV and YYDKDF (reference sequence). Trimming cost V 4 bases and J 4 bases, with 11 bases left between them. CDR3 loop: CATSTGELYNEQFF. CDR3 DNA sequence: TGTGCCACCAGCACCGGTGAGTTGTACAATGAGCAGTTCTTC.

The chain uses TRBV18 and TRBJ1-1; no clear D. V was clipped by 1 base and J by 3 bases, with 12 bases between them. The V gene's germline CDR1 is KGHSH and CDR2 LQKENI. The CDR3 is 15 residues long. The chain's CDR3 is CASSPQVLTDTEAFF. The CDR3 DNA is TGTGCCAGCTCACCACAGGTCTTAACGGACACTGAAGCTTTCTTT.

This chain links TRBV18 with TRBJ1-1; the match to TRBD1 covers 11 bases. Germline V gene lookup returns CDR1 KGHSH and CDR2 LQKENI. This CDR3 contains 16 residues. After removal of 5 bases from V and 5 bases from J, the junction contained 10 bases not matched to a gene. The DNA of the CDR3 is TGTGCCAGCTCATCCGGGACAGGGGGATCGCGGACTGAAGCTTTCTTT. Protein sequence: CASSSGTGGSRTEAFF.

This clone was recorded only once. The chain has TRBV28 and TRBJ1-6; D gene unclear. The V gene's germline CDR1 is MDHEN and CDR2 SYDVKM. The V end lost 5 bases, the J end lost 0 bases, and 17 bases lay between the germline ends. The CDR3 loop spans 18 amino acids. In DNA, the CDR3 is TGTGCCAGCAGTCCCGCCCGCAGTCCCACCTCCTATAATTCACCCCTCCACTTT. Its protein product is CASSPARSPTSYNSPLHF.